This T cell receptor beta chain was sequenced in a study of shared clonotypes between healthy human individuals. The CDR3 has 14 amino acids. CDR1 is SGHDT and CDR2 is YYEEEE in the germline V gene. Trimming removed 4 bases at V and 3 bases at J, with 13 bases between. Assay used: immunoSEQ multiplex PCR; TCRdb lists only in-frame clones, some missing. The sample lists roughly 2,300,000 clones, around 90% occurring once. The sample taken for sequencing was naive CD4+ T cells from PBMCs. Subset meaning: CD45RA+ positively selected. The V gene is TRBV5-6, the J gene TRBJ1-2; D ambiguous. The clonotype originates from a man between 18 and 29 years old in good health. Some clones in this sample may be carry-over from other donors' samples. CDR3 sequence (DNA): TGTGCCAGCAGCCCCTGGGCCGTGGACTATGGCTACACCTTC. This sequence encodes CASSPWAVDYGYTF.